This TCR beta chain appears in the sequencing data of a study of blood T cell repertoires in COVID-19. On the study more broadly: Samples came from the United States, Italy and Spain, spanning acute and convalescent COVID-19. In each case, the material was cDNA or gDNA derived from T cells, B-cell-depleted T cells, or PBMCs.

As processed by the authors: Amplification from reference gene primers served as the basis for estimated nucleated cell counts. Using immunoSEQ multiplex PCR, the repertoire was profiled, and TCRdb retains in-frame clones only, with some absent. V and J calls plus clone size are reproduced from that table; the DNA served to infer D and trimming. This repertoire shows about 47,000 clones, 69% found once; its top ten account for 5.5% to 8%. This CDR3 has 13 residues. Unmatched junction bases numbered 3, after V lost 10 bases and J lost 2 bases. Looked up from germline, CDR1 is MNHEY and CDR2 is SVGAGI.

This TCR derives from a man at least 80 years old with acute or convalescent COVID-19. The sample taken for sequencing was peripheral blood. This sequence joins TRBV6-5 and TRBJ2-3, with 10 bases fitting TRBD2. CDR3 DNA sequence: TGTGCCACAGGACTAGCGGACACAGATACGCAGTATTTT. Protein product: CATGLADTDTQYF.